This is a list of T cell receptor beta chains from one sample in a study of T-cell memory formation after mild COVID-19. TCRdb reprocessed the 5' RACE reads with MiXCR, giving one entry per CDR3 protein. The repertoire holds around 340,000 distinct CDR3 sequences, under 15% seen once, with about 22% in the top ten. Input material: PBMCs or a T cell subset sorted from them (not recorded which). The receptors here all came from a man aged 18 to 29 who had mild COVID-19 (a few samples of this study predate the infection). Cell type and time point are not known. CDR3s include the opening cysteine and the closing phenylalanine or tryptophan. D genes are given only for firm matches. Size tells how often a clone was seen (once, few, many) or the class of an expanded clone, and some rows leave it out.

>TRBV7-9|few|NA|TRBJ2-1
CASSPRLGAYNEQFF
TGTGCCAGCAGCCCCCGACTTGGGGCTTACAATGAGCAGTTCTTC
>TRBV11-2|few|TRBD2|TRBJ2-5
CASSLERGGLGANVF
TGTGCCAGCAGCTTAGAGCGGGGGGGCCTTGGTGCAAATGTCTTC
>TRBV20-1|NA|NA|TRBJ1-4
CSAADRGGNEKLFF
TGCAGTGCAGCGGACAGAGGCGGTAATGAAAAACTGTTTTTT
>TRBV29-1|few|NA|TRBJ2-1
CSAGQFNEQFF
TGCAGCGCCGGCCAGTTCAATGAGCAGTTCTTC
>TRBV4-2|NA|NA|TRBJ2-1
CASSQDGLGAYNEQFF
TGTGCCAGCAGCCAAGATGGATTAGGTGCCTACAATGAGCAGTTCTTC
>TRBV4-2|NA|TRBD2|TRBJ2-2
CASSHPTSGVTTGELFF
TGTGCCAGCAGCCACCCCACTAGCGGGGTAACAACCGGGGAGCTGTTTTTT
>TRBV5-6|NA|TRBD1|TRBJ1-1
CASSWDRADTEAFF
TGTGCCAGCAGCTGGGACAGGGCCGACACTGAAGCTTTCTTT
>TRBV12-5|NA|TRBD1|TRBJ2-1
CASGLVLTGGSYNEQFF
TGTGCTAGTGGTTTGGTACTAACAGGGGGTTCCTACAATGAGCAGTTCTTC
>TRBV24-1|few|TRBD1|TRBJ2-3
CATAGTATDTQYF
TGTGCCACGGCCGGGACAGCCACAGATACGCAGTATTTT
>TRBV7-3|many|NA|TRBJ2-7
CASSLYARPYEQYF
TGTGCCAGCAGCTTGTACGCTAGGCCCTACGAGCAGTACTTC
>TRBV2|many|NA|TRBJ2-3
CARQNGDTQYF
TGTGCCCGCCAGAATGGAGATACGCAGTATTTT
>TRBV6-5|NA|TRBD1|TRBJ1-6
CASSYGGTGNSPLHF
TGTGCCAGCAGTTACGGGGGGACAGGGAATTCACCCCTCCACTTT
>TRBV4-1|few|TRBD1|TRBJ1-5
CASSNPRGNQPQHF
TGCGCCAGCAGCAATCCCAGGGGGAATCAGCCCCAGCATTTT
>TRBV29-1|NA|TRBD1|TRBJ2-7
CSVEGQGYEQYF
TGCAGCGTTGAAGGACAGGGCTACGAGCAGTACTTC
>TRBV29-1|few|TRBD1|TRBJ2-5
CSVDTTGAETQYF
TGCAGCGTCGACACGACAGGGGCGGAGACCCAGTACTTC
>TRBV6-5|many|TRBD1|TRBJ2-7
CASTAQGQGAGEQYF
TGTGCCAGCACCGCCCAGGGACAGGGGGCCGGCGAGCAGTACTTC
>TRBV7-6|NA|TRBD1|TRBJ1-6
CASSLVAGTGFSPLHF
TGTGCCAGCAGCTTAGTCGCAGGGACAGGGTTCTCACCCCTCCACTTT
>TRBV4-3|NA|TRBD1|TRBJ1-2
CASSASTGTNYGYTF
TGCGCCAGCAGCGCCTCGACAGGGACTAACTATGGCTACACCTTC
>TRBV6-5|few|NA|TRBJ2-7
CASRRGLTGEQYF
TGTGCCAGCAGGAGGGGTTTAACCGGCGAGCAGTACTTC
>TRBV5-1|many|NA|TRBJ1-1
CASSLVGGNTEAFF
TGTGCCAGCAGCTTAGTCGGGGGGAACACTGAAGCTTTCTTT
>TRBV12-3/TRBV12-4|many|NA|TRBJ1-5
CASSLGYVSNQPQHF
TGTGCCAGCAGTTTGGGCTACGTTAGCAATCAGCCCCAGCATTTT
>TRBV18|few|NA|TRBJ1-4
CASSTAGTTNEKLFF
TGTGCCAGCTCAACCGCCGGAACAACTAATGAAAAACTGTTTTTT
>TRBV10-2|NA|NA|TRBJ1-5
CASRSSSNQPQHF
TGCGCCAGCAGGTCTTCTAGCAATCAGCCCCAGCATTTT
>TRBV18|few|TRBD1|TRBJ1-4
CASSQTGEEKLFF
TGTGCCAGCTCGCAGACAGGGGAAGAAAAACTGTTTTTT
>TRBV7-8|NA|NA|TRBJ1-5
CASSAIKGGYQPQHF
TGTGCCAGCAGCGCTATTAAGGGGGGTTATCAGCCCCAGCATTTT
>TRBV4-2|NA|NA|TRBJ2-7
CASSQDAAGPFYEQYF
TGTGCCAGCAGCCAAGATGCGGCGGGGCCCTTCTACGAGCAGTACTTC
>TRBV29-1|few|NA|TRBJ2-7
CSAYQHHYEQYF
TGCAGCGCATACCAGCATCATTACGAGCAGTACTTC
>TRBV7-2|NA|NA|TRBJ2-6
CASSPRRTGSGANVLTF
TGTGCCAGCAGCCCAAGGAGGACGGGCTCTGGGGCCAACGTCCTGACTTTC
>TRBV18|few|NA|TRBJ1-6
CASRASYNSPLHF
TGTGCCAGCCGGGCGTCCTATAATTCACCCCTCCACTTT
>TRBV28|few|TRBD1|TRBJ1-2
CASREQDRGDYGYTF
TGTGCCAGCAGGGAACAGGACAGGGGGGACTATGGCTACACCTTC